This is a list of T cell receptor beta chains from one sample in a study of blood T cell repertoires in COVID-19. Some clones are missing from TCRdb's copy, which holds only in-frame ones; the method was immunoSEQ multiplex PCR. Of over 150,000 clones detected, over 70% appear once; the ten largest clones hold under 3.5%. The sequencing input was peripheral blood. The receptors shown here come from a woman aged 55-70 years with acute or convalescent COVID-19. Both conserved end residues are part of each CDR3. The D gene is left open where the match is weak. A row's size may be missing; if present it is once, few, many or a size class.

abundance: few; v_gene: TRBV19; j_gene: TRBJ2-3; d_gene: TRBD2; CDR3aa: CASSKDPGGEIDTQYF; CDR3nt: TGTGCCAGTAGTAAAGACCCGGGAGGGGAGATAGATACGCAGTATTTT
abundance: .; v_gene: TRBV3-1/TRBV3-2; j_gene: TRBJ1-1; d_gene: TRBD1; CDR3aa: CASSQLWTGKNTEAFF; CDR3nt: TGTGCCAGCAGCCAGCTCTGGACAGGGAAGAACACTGAAGCTTTCTTT
abundance: .; v_gene: TRBV15; j_gene: TRBJ2-1; d_gene: TRBD2; CDR3aa: CATSRDNGLAAYNEQFF; CDR3nt: TGTGCCACCAGCAGAGATAACGGGCTAGCGGCCTACAATGAGCAGTTCTTC
abundance: .; v_gene: TRBV19; j_gene: TRBJ1-6; d_gene: TRBD1; CDR3aa: CASSIRDRGPLHF; CDR3nt: TGTGCCAGTAGTATCCGGGACAGGGGACCCCTCCACTTT
abundance: .; v_gene: TRBV7-3; j_gene: TRBJ2-2; d_gene: .; CDR3aa: CASSFSGNTGELFF; CDR3nt: TGTGCCAGCAGCTTTTCGGGGAACACCGGGGAGCTGTTTTTT
abundance: .; v_gene: TRBV5-1; j_gene: TRBJ1-1; d_gene: .; CDR3aa: CASSPWGYTEAFF; CDR3nt: TGCGCCAGCAGCCCCTGGGGCTACACTGAAGCTTTCTTT
abundance: .; v_gene: TRBV10-1; j_gene: TRBJ2-4; d_gene: TRBD2; CDR3aa: CASSESSGVAKNIQYF; CDR3nt: TGCGCCAGCAGTGAGTCTAGCGGGGTAGCCAAAAACATTCAGTACTTC
abundance: .; v_gene: TRBV11-2; j_gene: TRBJ1-1; d_gene: TRBD1; CDR3aa: CASSLNGQGIEAFF; CDR3nt: TGTGCCAGCAGCCTAAACGGACAGGGGATAGAAGCTTTCTTT
abundance: .; v_gene: TRBV4-3; j_gene: TRBJ2-6; d_gene: TRBD1; CDR3aa: CASSHLTGGPHPANVLTF; CDR3nt: TGCGCCAGCAGCCATTTGACAGGGGGCCCTCATCCGGCCAACGTCCTGACTTTC
abundance: .; v_gene: TRBV5-1; j_gene: TRBJ2-5; d_gene: TRBD2; CDR3aa: CASSLSGGNQETQYF; CDR3nt: TGCGCCAGCAGCCTTAGCGGGGGGAACCAAGAGACCCAGTACTTC
abundance: .; v_gene: TRBV11-2; j_gene: TRBJ2-1; d_gene: TRBD2; CDR3aa: CASSLVRGAYNEQFF; CDR3nt: TGTGCCAGCAGCTTAGTTCGGGGGGCCTACAATGAGCAGTTCTTC
abundance: .; v_gene: TRBV6-5; j_gene: TRBJ1-2; d_gene: TRBD1; CDR3aa: CASTANRGYGYTF; CDR3nt: TGTGCCAGCACGGCTAACAGGGGTTACGGCTACACCTTC
abundance: .; v_gene: TRBV13; j_gene: TRBJ2-1; d_gene: TRBD1; CDR3aa: CASSLATGTGERGYYNERQFF; CDR3nt: TGTGCCAGCAGCCTAGCCACCGGGACAGGGGAGAGGGGATACTACAATGAGCGGCAGTTCTTC
abundance: .; v_gene: TRBV5-5; j_gene: TRBJ2-5; d_gene: .; CDR3aa: CASSLGQLGRETQYF; CDR3nt: TGTGCCAGCAGCTTGGGACAGCTCGGAAGGGAGACCCAGTACTTC
abundance: .; v_gene: TRBV29-1; j_gene: TRBJ1-1; d_gene: TRBD1; CDR3aa: CSVGGQGGAFF; CDR3nt: TGCAGCGTTGGGGGCCAGGGGGGAGCTTTCTTT
abundance: once; v_gene: TRBV5-1; j_gene: TRBJ2-1; d_gene: TRBD2; CDR3aa: CASSHGGARNNEQFF; CDR3nt: TGCGCCAGCAGCCACGGGGGGGCCAGAAACAATGAGCAGTTCTTC
abundance: .; v_gene: TRBV29-1; j_gene: TRBJ2-7; d_gene: TRBD2; CDR3aa: CSVEEPGLASYEQYF; CDR3nt: TGCAGCGTTGAGGAGCCGGGACTAGCGTCCTACGAGCAGTACTTC
abundance: .; v_gene: TRBV25-1; j_gene: TRBJ2-3; d_gene: TRBD2; CDR3aa: CASSDNLAGSTDTQYF; CDR3nt: TGTGCCAGCAGTGATAACCTAGCGGGAAGCACAGATACGCAGTATTTT
abundance: .; v_gene: TRBV28; j_gene: TRBJ2-7; d_gene: .; CDR3aa: CASSRGGRYEQYF; CDR3nt: TGTGCCAGCAGTAGGGGGGGGAGGTACGAGCAGTACTTC